This paragraph covers one T cell receptor (beta chain) sequence. The data are from a study of PD-L1 blockade in urothelial cancer. Turning to the study itself: Patients initiated atezolizumab in about 2014 at 1,200 mg intravenously every 3 weeks.

Urothelial carcinoma in patients was locally advanced or metastatic. Each patient gave between 1 and 8 samples of peripheral blood mononuclear cells, which were collected pretreatment and during treatment. Trimming took 4 bases from V and 3 from J; bases not matched to a gene: 5. Germline V gives CDR1 SGHTA, CDR2 FQGNSA. The CDR3 consists of 15 residues. TCRdb keeps only in-frame clones here, not all; method: immunoSEQ multiplex PCR. The sample has roughly 45,000 clones, 87% seen once. The sequences come from PBMCs, collected around atezolizumab (anti-PD-L1) treatment. The TCR originated in a man aged 60 to 75 with urothelial cancer. This chain connects TRBV7-2 to TRBJ2-5, with 10 positions matching TRBD1. CDR3 sequence reads: CASSSLGTGEETQYF. DNA for the CDR3: TGTGCCAGCAGCTCTCTCGGGACAGGGGAAGAGACCCAGTACTTC.